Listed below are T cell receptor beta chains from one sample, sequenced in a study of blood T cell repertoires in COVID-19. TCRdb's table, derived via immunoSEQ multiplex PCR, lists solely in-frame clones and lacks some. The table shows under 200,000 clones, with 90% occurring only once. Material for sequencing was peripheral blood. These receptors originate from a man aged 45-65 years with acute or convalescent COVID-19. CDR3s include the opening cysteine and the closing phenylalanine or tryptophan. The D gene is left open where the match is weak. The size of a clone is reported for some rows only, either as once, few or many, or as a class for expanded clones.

TGTGCCAGCAGTTCGGGACAGCTCCTCTCTGGAAACACCATATATTTT CASSSGQLLSGNTIYF - TRBJ1-3 TRBV28 TRBD1
TGTGCCAGCTCACCATTGGCGGGACGGGCGACCGGGGAGCTGTTTTTT CASSPLAGRATGELFF - TRBJ2-2 TRBV18 -
TGTGCCATCAGTGAGTCGGACAGGGGGGACGAGCAGTTCTTC CAISESDRGDEQFF - TRBJ2-1 TRBV10-3 TRBD1
TGTGCCAGCAGCTTAGCCGGGGGGGACAGCCAAGAGACCCAGTACTTC CASSLAGGDSQETQYF - TRBJ2-5 TRBV11-3 -
TGTGCCAGCAGCTTAGATGGAGCGGGAGGCTCCCGAGATACGCAGTATTTT CASSLDGAGGSRDTQYF - TRBJ2-3 TRBV7-9 TRBD2
TGTGCCAGCTCGACTAACGCGAACACCGGGGAGCTGTTTTTT CASSTNANTGELFF - TRBJ2-2 TRBV7-2 -
TGTGCCAGCAGGAGGACTAGCGGGGGGGACAATGAGCAGTTCTTC CASRRTSGGDNEQFF - TRBJ2-1 TRBV2 TRBD2
TGTGCCAGCAGCTCTCCGGGAACGAACACTGAAGCTTTCTTT CASSSPGTNTEAFF - TRBJ1-1 TRBV5-4 -
TGTGCCAGCAGAATCGAGGGAGCGTGGGGTAGCAATCAGCCCCAGCATTTT CASRIEGAWGSNQPQHF - TRBJ1-5 TRBV7-8 -
TGTGCCAGCAGCTTCGGTCGAGGGGGTTACTACGAGCAGTACTTC CASSFGRGGYYEQYF - TRBJ2-7 TRBV5-5 -
TGTGCCAGCAGCCAATTACGGACTTTTAATGAGCAGTTCTTC CASSQLRTFNEQFF - TRBJ2-1 TRBV3-1/TRBV3-2 -
TGTGCCTGTCAGGGGGTGTCGGGAAACACCATATATTTT CACQGVSGNTIYF - TRBJ1-3 TRBV30 TRBD1
TGTGCCAGCAGCGCCGGACTGTATAGCACAGATACGCAGTATTTT CASSAGLYSTDTQYF once TRBJ2-3 TRBV13 -
TGTGCCAGCAGCAACAGGGGAACCGGGGAGCTGTTTTTT CASSNRGTGELFF - TRBJ2-2 TRBV28 TRBD1
TGTGCCAGCTCACCACGGTCACTGAATAATTCACCCCTCCACTTT CASSPRSLNNSPLHF - TRBJ1-6 TRBV18 -
TGCGCCAGCAGCCAACGACCTAGCGGGAGGGGCACAGATACGCAGTATTTT CASSQRPSGRGTDTQYF - TRBJ2-3 TRBV4-1 TRBD2
TGTGCCAGCAGATTATGGAGTGGCACAGATACGCAGTATTTT CASRLWSGTDTQYF - TRBJ2-3 TRBV6-5 -
TGTGCCAGTAGTATATACGGGGGGAGAGCCTATGAGCAGTTCTTC CASSIYGGRAYEQFF - TRBJ2-1 TRBV19 TRBD2
TGTGCCAGCACAGGGACTAACGCCGGGGAGCTGTTTTTT CASTGTNAGELFF - TRBJ2-2 TRBV6-5 TRBD2
TGTGCCAGCAGCCGTACAGGGATTTCCACTGAAGCTTTCTTT CASSRTGISTEAFF - TRBJ1-1 TRBV28 -
TGTGCCAGCAGTGAAGTCCTAATGACACCCAACTATGGCTACACCTTC CASSEVLMTPNYGYTF - TRBJ1-2 TRBV6-1 -
TGTGCCACCTCAGGGGTTCTCAATGAGCAGTTCTTC CATSGVLNEQFF - TRBJ2-1 TRBV24-1 -
TGTGCCAGCAGGGTTGCCGGGACATCGGATACGCAGTATTTT CASRVAGTSDTQYF once TRBJ2-3 TRBV28 -
TGTGCCAGCAGCAAGACTAGCGGGAGTAGGACAGATACGCAGTATTTT CASSKTSGSRTDTQYF - TRBJ2-3 TRBV27 TRBD2
TGTGCCAGAAGCTTGGGAGTTTATGGCTACACCTTC CARSLGVYGYTF - TRBJ1-2 TRBV5-3 -
TGTGCCAGCAGTTGGGGACAGGGGGGGTACACCGGGGAGCTGTTTTTT CASSWGQGGYTGELFF - TRBJ2-2 TRBV28 TRBD1
TGTGCCAGCAGTTTAGGAGATAATCAGCCCCAGCATTTT CASSLGDNQPQHF once TRBJ1-5 TRBV27 -
TGTGCCAGCAGCTTAGATTATGAGAGCTCCTACGAGCAGTACTTC CASSLDYESSYEQYF - TRBJ2-7 TRBV7-2 -
TGTGCCAGCAGCAATCCTGGACAGGGTTTATGTAGAAGAAACACCATATATTTT CASSNPGQGLCRRNTIYF - TRBJ1-3 TRBV21-1 -
TGTGCCAGCAGTTTAGTAGCGGATACGTACAATGAGCAGTTCTTC CASSLVADTYNEQFF - TRBJ2-1 TRBV28 -
TGTGCCAGCAGTATACAGGGATATCTTCATTCACCCCTCCACTTT CASSIQGYLHSPLHF - TRBJ1-6 TRBV6-5 -
TGTGCCAGCAGCCAAGATCCTAGCGGGAGAGCAGAGACCCAGTACTTC CASSQDPSGRAETQYF - TRBJ2-5 TRBV3-1/TRBV3-2 TRBD2
TGTGCCAGCAGCTTACCTACAGATACGCAGTATTTT CASSLPTDTQYF - TRBJ2-3 TRBV7-2 -
TGTGCCAGTTCCGGGGTACACAATCAGCCCCAGCATTTT CASSGVHNQPQHF - TRBJ1-5 TRBV27 -
TGTGCCATCAGTTCCGACAGGGGGCCTGAGCAGTTCTTC CAISSDRGPEQFF - TRBJ2-1 TRBV10-3 TRBD1
TGTGCCAGCAGTGACTCGTGGGAGCGGGAGGGCCGCAATGAGCAGTTCTTC CASSDSWEREGRNEQFF once TRBJ2-1 TRBV6-4 TRBD2
TGTGCCAGCAGTTTATCCCCTAGCGGCAAGCAGTTCTTC CASSLSPSGKQFF few TRBJ2-1 TRBV27 TRBD2
TGCGCCAGCAGCTTGGGTCCAGACACAGATACGCAGTATTTT CASSLGPDTDTQYF - TRBJ2-3 TRBV5-1 -
TGTGCCAGCAGTTTATCAGCCGGGACAGGGGGCGGCTACACCTTC CASSLSAGTGGGYTF - TRBJ1-2 TRBV28 TRBD1
TGCAGTGCTAGTACGCTAGCGGGGGCAGATACGCAGTATTTT CSASTLAGADTQYF - TRBJ2-3 TRBV20-1 TRBD2
TGCAGTGCTAGTAGTAGCGGGAGGGGCTCCTACGAGCAGTACTTC CSASSSGRGSYEQYF - TRBJ2-7 TRBV20-1 TRBD2
TGTGCCACCAGCAGAGACGCAGGGTTGGGAAACACCATATATTTT CATSRDAGLGNTIYF - TRBJ1-3 TRBV15 -
TGTGCCAGCAGCCCACTGTCGCAGGGGATGGGGAACACTGAAGCTTTCTTT CASSPLSQGMGNTEAFF - TRBJ1-1 TRBV27 -
TGTGCCAGCAGCCTATGGGGGACAGGGTCTAGCACAGATACGCAGTATTTT CASSLWGTGSSTDTQYF - TRBJ2-3 TRBV5-5 TRBD1
TGTGCCAGCAGCGCCGGGACAGGGAGCATTGAGCAGTTCTTC CASSAGTGSIEQFF - TRBJ2-1 TRBV28 TRBD1
TGTGCCAGTAGTAGACCGGGACAGGACCCCTACGAGCAGTACTTC CASSRPGQDPYEQYF - TRBJ2-7 TRBV19 TRBD1
TGTGCCAGCAGCCGGGGGAGGGCATACAATGAGCAGTTCTTC CASSRGRAYNEQFF - TRBJ2-1 TRBV3-1/TRBV3-2 TRBD2
TGCAGCGTGGGGACAGGGGACCGGTGGGAGCAGTACTTC CSVGTGDRWEQYF - TRBJ2-7 TRBV29-1 TRBD1
TGTGCCTGGAGTGGGGCCCTTAATCAGCCCCAGCATTTT CAWSGALNQPQHF - TRBJ1-5 TRBV30 -
TGTGCCAGCAGCCCAAGCGGATTGGGATACAATGAGCAGTTCTTC CASSPSGLGYNEQFF - TRBJ2-1 TRBV7-8 -
TGTGCCAGCAGCCGTGGCAGGGTCCTGCATTTT CASSRGRVLHF - TRBJ1-5 TRBV3-1/TRBV3-2 -
TGTGCCAGCAGTGAAGAGGGGGATACGCAGTATTTT CASSEEGDTQYF - TRBJ2-3 TRBV6-1 -
TGTGCCAGCTCACCACCGGGCAGGGGGCGATCAGATACGCAGTATTTT CASSPPGRGRSDTQYF - TRBJ2-3 TRBV18 TRBD1
TGTGCCAGTAGTTCGGGACAGGGGGCCTACGAGCAGTACTTC CASSSGQGAYEQYF once TRBJ2-7 TRBV19 TRBD1